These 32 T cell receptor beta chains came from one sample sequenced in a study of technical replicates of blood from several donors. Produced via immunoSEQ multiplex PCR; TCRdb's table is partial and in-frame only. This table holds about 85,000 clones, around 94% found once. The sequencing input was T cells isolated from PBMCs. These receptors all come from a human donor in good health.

The CDR3 sequence: CASSQDPPGGSGYYNEQFF. The CDR3 coding sequence is TGTGCCAGCAGCCAAGACCCGCCCGGTGGTAGCGGGTACTACAATGAGCAGTTCTTC. The V call is TRBV14, the J call TRBJ2-1; 7 bases map to TRBD2. The CDR3 has 19 amino acids. V dropped 0 bases and J dropped 3; count of bases not matched to a gene: 14. Germline lookup yields CDR1 SGHDN and CDR2 FVKESK.

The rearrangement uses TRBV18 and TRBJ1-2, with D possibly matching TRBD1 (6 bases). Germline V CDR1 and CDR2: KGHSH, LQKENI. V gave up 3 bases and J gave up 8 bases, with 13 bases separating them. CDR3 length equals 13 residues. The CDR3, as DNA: TGTGCCAGCTCACCGCTCCCAGGGGAAGGCTACACCTTC. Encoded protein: CASSPLPGEGYTF.

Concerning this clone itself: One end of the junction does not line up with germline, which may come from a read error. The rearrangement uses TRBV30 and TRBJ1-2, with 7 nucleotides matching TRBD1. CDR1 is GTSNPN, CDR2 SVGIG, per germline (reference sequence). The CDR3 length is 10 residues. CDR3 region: CAWKLGGCTF. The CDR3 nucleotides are TGTGCCTGGAAATTAGGGGGCTGCACCTTC.

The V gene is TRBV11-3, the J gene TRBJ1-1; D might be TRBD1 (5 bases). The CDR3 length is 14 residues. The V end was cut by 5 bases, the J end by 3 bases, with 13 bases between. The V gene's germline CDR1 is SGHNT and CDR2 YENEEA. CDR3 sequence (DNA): TGTGCCAGCAGCCCGCGGAGGGGTTACACTGAAGCTTTCTTT. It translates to CASSPRRGYTEAFF.

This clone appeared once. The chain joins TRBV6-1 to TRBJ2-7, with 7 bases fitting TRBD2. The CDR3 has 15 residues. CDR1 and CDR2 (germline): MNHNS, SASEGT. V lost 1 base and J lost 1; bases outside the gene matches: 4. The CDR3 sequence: CASSEDGGSSYEQYF. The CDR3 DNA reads TGTGCCAGCAGTGAAGATGGCGGGAGTTCCTACGAGCAGTACTTC.

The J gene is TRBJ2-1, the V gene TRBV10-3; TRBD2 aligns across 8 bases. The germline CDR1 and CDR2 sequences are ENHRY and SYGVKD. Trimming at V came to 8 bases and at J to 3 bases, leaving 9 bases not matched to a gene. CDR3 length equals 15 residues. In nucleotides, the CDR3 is TGTGCCATCCGGGGGGGAGCGGGGAACTACAATGAGCAGTTCTTC. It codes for CAIRGGAGNYNEQFF.

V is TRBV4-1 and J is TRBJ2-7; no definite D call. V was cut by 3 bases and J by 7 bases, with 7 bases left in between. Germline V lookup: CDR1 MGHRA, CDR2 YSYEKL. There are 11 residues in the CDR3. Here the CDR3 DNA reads TGCGCCAGCAGCCACTCGGTTGAGCAGTACTTC. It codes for CASSHSVEQYF.

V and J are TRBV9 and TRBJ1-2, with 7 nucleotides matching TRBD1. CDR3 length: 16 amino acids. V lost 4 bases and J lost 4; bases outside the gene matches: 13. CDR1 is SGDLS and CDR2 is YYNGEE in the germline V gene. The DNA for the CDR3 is TGTGCCAGCAGCCCGGGCAGGGGGATTTCCCTCTATGGCTACACCTTC. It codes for CASSPGRGISLYGYTF.

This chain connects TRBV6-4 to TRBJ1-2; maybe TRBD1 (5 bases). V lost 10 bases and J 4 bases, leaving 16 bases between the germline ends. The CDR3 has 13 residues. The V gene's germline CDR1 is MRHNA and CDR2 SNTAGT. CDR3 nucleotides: TGTGCCATCATTACCCAGGGATTCTATGGCTACACCTTC. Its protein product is CAIITQGFYGYTF.

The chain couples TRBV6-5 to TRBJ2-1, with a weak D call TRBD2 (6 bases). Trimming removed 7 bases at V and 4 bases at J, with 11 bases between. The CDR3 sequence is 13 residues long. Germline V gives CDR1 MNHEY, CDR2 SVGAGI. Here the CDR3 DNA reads TGTGCCAGCACCTCCGGGACTTACAATGAGCAGTTCTTC. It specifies CASTSGTYNEQFF.

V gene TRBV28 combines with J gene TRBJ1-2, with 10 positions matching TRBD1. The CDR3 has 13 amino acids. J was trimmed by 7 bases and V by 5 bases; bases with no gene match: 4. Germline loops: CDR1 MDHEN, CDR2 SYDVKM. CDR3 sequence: CASSLGQGGGYTF. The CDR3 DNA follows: TGTGCCAGCAGTCTTGGACAGGGGGGTGGCTACACCTTC.

The DNA for the CDR3 is TGTGCCAGCAGTTATAACAAACAGGCCCTCCCCTTCTACGAGCAGTACTTC. This codes for CASSYNKQALPFYEQYF. The chain has TRBV28 and TRBJ2-7; weak D call: TRBD1 (5 bases). This CDR3 comprises 17 residues. V lost 4 bases and J lost 3, with 22 bases in between. Germline V gene lookup returns CDR1 MDHEN and CDR2 SYDVKM.

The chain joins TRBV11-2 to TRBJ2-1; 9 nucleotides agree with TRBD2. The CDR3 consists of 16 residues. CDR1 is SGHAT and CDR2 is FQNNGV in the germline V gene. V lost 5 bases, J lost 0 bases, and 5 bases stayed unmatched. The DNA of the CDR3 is TGTGCCAGCAGCACGACACTAGCGGGCTCCTACAATGAGCAGTTCTTC. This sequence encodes CASSTTLAGSYNEQFF. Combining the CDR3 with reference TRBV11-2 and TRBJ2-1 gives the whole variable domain EAGVAQSPRYKIIEKRQSVAFWCNPISGHATLYWYQQILGQGPKLLIQFQNNGVVDDSQLPKDRFSAERLKGVDSTLKIQPAKLEDSAVYLCASSTTLAGSYNEQFFGPGTRLTVL.

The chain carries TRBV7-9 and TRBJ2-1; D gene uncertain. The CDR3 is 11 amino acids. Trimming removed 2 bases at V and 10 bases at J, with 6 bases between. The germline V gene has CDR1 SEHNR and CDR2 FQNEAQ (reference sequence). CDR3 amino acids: CASSLLGEQFF. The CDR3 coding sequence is TGTGCCAGCAGCTTACTAGGAGAGCAGTTCTTC.

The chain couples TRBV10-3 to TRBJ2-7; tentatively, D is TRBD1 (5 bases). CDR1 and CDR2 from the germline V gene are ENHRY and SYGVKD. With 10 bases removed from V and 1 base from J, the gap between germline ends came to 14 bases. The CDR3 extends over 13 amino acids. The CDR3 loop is CASLGSGSYEQYF. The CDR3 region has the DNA TGTGCCAGTCTCGGATCAGGGTCCTACGAGCAGTACTTC.

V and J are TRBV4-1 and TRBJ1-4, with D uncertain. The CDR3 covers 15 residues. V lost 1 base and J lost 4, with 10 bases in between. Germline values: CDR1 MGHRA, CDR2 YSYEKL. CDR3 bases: TGCGCCAGCAGCCAAGCCTGGGCAGTTAATGAAAAACTGTTTTTT. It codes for CASSQAWAVNEKLFF.

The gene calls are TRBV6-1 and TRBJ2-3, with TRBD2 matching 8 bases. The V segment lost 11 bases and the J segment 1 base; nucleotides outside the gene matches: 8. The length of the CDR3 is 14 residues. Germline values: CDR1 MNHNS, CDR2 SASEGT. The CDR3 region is CASRGREGTDTQYF. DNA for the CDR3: TGTGCCTCTCGAGGGCGGGAGGGCACAGATACGCAGTATTTT.

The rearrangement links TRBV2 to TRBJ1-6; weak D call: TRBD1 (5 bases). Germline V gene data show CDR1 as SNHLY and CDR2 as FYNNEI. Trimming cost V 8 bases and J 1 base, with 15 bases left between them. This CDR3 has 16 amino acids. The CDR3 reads CASGARRSSYNSPLHF. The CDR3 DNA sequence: TGTGCCAGCGGGGCCCGAAGGTCGTCCTATAATTCACCCCTCCACTTT.

CDR3 amino acids: CASSPTGDPSGNTIYF. Here the CDR3 DNA reads TGTGCCAGCTCACCCACAGGGGACCCATCTGGAAACACCATATATTTT. V is TRBV18 and J is TRBJ1-3, with 7 bases matching TRBD1. This CDR3 region has 16 residues. Losses at the gene ends were 3 bases for V and 1 base for J; bases not matched to a gene: 6. Germline lookup yields CDR1 KGHSH and CDR2 LQKENI.

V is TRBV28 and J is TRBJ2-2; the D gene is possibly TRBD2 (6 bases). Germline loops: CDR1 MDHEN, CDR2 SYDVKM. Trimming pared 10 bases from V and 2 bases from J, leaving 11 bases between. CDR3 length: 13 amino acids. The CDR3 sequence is CATPTSNTGELFF. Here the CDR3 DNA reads TGTGCCACCCCAACTAGCAACACCGGGGAGCTGTTTTTT.

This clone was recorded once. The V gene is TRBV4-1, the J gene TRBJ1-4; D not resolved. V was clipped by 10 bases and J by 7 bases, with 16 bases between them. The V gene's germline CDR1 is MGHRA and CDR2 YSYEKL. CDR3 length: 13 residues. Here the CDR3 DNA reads TGCGCCACCTCCCTTAACTTCATTGAAAAACTGTTTTTT. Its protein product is CATSLNFIEKLFF.

The CDR3 DNA follows: TGTGCCTGGAGTGTACCAGCGGGGGGCGCAGAGCAGTTCTTC. This translates into CAWSVPAGGAEQFF. The chain links TRBV30 to TRBJ2-1; 9 bases are shared with TRBD2. Trimming removed 0 bases from V and 10 bases from J; junction bases left unmatched: 7. Germline V gives CDR1 GTSNPN, CDR2 SVGIG (reference sequence). The CDR3 totals 14 residues.

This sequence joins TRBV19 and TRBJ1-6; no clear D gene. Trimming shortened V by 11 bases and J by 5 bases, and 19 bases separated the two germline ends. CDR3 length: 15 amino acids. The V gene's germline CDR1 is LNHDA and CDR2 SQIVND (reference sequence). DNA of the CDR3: TGTGCCTCCACAGATGGGCAGTTCGATAATTCACCCCTCCACTTT. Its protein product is CASTDGQFDNSPLHF. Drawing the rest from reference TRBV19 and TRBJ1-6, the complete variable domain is DGGITQSPKYLFRKEGQNVTLSCEQNLNHDAMYWYRQDPGQGLRLIYYSQIVNDFQKGDIAEGYSVSREKKESFPLTVTSAQKNPTAFYLCASTDGQFDNSPLHFGNGTRLTVT.

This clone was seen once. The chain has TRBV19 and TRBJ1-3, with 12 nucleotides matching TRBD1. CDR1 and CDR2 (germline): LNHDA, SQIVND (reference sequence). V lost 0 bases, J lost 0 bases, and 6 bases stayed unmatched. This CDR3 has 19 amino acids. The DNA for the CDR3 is TGTGCCAGTAGTATAGAGACCGGGACAGGGGGCCGCTCTGGAAACACCATATATTTT. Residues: CASSIETGTGGRSGNTIYF.

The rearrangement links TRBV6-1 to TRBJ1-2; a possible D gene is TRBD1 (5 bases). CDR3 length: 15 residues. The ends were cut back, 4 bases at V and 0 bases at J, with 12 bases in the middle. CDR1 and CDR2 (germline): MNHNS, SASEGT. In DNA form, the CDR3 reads TGTGCCAGCAGTGTAGTTCAGGGTTCTAACTATGGCTACACCTTC. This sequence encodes CASSVVQGSNYGYTF.

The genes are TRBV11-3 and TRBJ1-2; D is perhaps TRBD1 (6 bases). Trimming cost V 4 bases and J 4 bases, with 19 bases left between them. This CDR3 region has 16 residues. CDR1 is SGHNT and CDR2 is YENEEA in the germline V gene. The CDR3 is CASSWGQNREAYGYTF. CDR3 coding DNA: TGTGCCAGCAGCTGGGGCCAAAACAGGGAAGCCTATGGCTACACCTTC.

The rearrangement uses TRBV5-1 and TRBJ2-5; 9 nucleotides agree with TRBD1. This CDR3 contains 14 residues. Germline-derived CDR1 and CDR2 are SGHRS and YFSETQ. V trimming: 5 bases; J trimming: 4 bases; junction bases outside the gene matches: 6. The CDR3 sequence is CASRAQGARETQYF. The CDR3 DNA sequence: TGCGCCAGCAGAGCACAGGGGGCAAGAGAGACCCAGTACTTC.

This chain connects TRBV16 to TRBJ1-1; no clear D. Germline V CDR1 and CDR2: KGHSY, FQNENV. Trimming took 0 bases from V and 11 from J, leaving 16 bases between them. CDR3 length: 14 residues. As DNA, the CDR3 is TGTGCCAGCAGCCAATCTGAGGGCGGAGTGAGGGCTTTCTTT. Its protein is CASSQSEGGVRAFF.

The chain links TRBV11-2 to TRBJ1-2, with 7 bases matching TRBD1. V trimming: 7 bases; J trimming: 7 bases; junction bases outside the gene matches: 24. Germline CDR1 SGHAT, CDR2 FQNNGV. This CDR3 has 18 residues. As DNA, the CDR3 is TGTGCCAGCAACTTGATTGAACCACCGGGACAGCTAAAAAGTGGCTACACCTTC. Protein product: CASNLIEPPGQLKSGYTF.

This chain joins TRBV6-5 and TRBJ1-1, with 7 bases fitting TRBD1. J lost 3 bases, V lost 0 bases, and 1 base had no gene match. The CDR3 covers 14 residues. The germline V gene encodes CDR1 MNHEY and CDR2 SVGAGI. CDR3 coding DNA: TGTGCCAGCAGTTACTCAACAGGGGACACTGAAGCTTTCTTT. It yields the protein CASSYSTGDTEAFF.

This CDR3 is CASSGSGDNGYGYTF. The CDR3 coding sequence is TGTGCCAGCAGCGGCTCAGGGGACAACGGCTATGGCTACACCTTC. The chain employs TRBV9 and TRBJ1-2; tentatively, D is TRBD1 (6 bases). From germline, CDR1 is SGDLS and CDR2 YYNGEE. The length of the CDR3 is 15 residues. V was shortened by 3 bases and J by 4 bases, with 16 bases between the two germline ends.

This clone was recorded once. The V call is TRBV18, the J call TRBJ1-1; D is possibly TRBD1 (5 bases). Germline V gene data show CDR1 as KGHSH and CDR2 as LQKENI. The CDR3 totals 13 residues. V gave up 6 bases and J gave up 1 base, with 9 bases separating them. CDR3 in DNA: TGTGCCAGCTCCCCGACAGAGAACACTGAAGCTTTCTTT. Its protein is CASSPTENTEAFF.